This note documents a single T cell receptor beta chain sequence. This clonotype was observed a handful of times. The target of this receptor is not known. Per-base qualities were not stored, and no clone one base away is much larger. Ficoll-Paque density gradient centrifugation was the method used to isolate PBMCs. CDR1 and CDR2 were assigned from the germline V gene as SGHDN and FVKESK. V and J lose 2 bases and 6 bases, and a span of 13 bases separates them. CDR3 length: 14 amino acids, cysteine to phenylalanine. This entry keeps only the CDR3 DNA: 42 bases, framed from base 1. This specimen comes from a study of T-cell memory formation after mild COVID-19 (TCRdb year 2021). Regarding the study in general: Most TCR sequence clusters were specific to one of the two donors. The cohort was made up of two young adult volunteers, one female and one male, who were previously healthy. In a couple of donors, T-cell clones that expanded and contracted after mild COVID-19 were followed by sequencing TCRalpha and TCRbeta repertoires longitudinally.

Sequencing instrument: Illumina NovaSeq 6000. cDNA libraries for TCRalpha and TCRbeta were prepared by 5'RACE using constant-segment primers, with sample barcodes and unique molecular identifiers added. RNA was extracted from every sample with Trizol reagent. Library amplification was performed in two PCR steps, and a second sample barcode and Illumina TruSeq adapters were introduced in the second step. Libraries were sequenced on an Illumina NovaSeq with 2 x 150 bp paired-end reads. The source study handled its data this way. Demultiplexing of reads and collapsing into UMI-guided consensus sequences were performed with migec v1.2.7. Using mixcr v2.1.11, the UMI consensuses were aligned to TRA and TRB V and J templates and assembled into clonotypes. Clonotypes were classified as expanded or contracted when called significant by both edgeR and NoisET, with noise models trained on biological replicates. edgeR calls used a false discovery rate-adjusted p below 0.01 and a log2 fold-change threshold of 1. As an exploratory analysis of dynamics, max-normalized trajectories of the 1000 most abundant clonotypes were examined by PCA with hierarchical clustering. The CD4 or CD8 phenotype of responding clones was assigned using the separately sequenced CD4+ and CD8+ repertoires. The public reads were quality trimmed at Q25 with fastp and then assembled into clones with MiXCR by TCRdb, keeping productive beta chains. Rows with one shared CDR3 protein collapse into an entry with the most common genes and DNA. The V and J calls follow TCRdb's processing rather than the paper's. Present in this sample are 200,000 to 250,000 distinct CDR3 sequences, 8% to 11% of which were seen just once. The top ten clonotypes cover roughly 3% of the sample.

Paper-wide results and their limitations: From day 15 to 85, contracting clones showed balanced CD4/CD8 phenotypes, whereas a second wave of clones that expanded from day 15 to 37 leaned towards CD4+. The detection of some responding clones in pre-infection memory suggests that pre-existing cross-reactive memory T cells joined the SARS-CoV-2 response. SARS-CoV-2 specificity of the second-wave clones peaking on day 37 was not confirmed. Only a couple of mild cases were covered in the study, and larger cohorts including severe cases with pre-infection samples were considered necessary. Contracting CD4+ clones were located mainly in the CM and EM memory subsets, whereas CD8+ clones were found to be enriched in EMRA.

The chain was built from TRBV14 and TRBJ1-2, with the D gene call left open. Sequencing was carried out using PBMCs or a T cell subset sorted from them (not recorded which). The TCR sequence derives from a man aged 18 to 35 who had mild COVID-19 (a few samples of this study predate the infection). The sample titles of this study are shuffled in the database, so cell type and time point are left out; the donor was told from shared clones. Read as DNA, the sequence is TGTGCCAGCAGCCAACAGATGTTACGGAATGGCTACACCTTC. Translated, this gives CASSQQMLRNGYTF.